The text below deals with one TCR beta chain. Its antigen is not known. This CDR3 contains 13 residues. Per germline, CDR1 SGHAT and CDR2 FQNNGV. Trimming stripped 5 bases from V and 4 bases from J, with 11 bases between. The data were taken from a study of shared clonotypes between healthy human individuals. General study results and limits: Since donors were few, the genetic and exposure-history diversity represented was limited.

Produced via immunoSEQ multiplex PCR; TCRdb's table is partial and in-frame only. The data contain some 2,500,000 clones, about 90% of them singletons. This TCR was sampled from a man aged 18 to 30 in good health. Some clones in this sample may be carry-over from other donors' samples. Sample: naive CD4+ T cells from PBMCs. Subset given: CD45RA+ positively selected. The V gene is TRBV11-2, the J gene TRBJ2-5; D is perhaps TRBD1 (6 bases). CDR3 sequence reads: CASSRSGVETQYF. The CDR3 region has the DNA TGTGCCAGCAGCCGTTCAGGGGTAGAGACCCAGTACTTC. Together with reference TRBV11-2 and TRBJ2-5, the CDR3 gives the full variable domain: EAGVAQSPRYKIIEKRQSVAFWCNPISGHATLYWYQQILGQGPKLLIQFQNNGVVDDSQLPKDRFSAERLKGVDSTLKIQPAKLEDSAVYLCASSRSGVETQYFGPGTRLLVL.